This T cell receptor beta chain was recovered during a study of T cell responses to AZD1222 COVID-19 vaccine. Regarding the study as a whole: The sample set comprised mostly white British donors with more females, and clonal diversity was possibly underestimated. Repertoires in all cases were sampled only once the peak T cell response had passed. Unmutated variant regions are reportedly the target of nearly half of TCRs that are spike-specific. Spike-wide vaccine-associated CD4 TCRs dominated at 160-218 and 743-854.

TCRdb keeps only in-frame clones here, not all; method: immunoSEQ multiplex PCR. The sample lists tens of thousands of clones, around 89% seen once, with about 5% in the top ten. Germline CDR1 is MDHEN and CDR2 is SYDVKM. The J segment lost 0 bases and the V segment lost 4 bases, leaving 7 bases of the junction unmatched. There are 16 residues in the CDR3. About this clone itself: What it binds is not known.

The receptor comes from an adult who received the AZD1222 COVID-19 vaccine. The chain carries TRBV28 and TRBJ2-7; 9 bases agree with TRBD1. This material consisted of peripheral blood, taken 28 days after the second AZD1222 dose. The CDR3 spells CASSSMPGQGSYEQYF. The CDR3 nucleotides read TGTGCCAGCAGTTCTATGCCGGGACAGGGCTCCTACGAGCAGTACTTC.